The rows below give T cell receptor beta chains drawn from one sample of a study of shared clonotypes between healthy human individuals. TCRdb keeps only in-frame clones here, not all; method: immunoSEQ multiplex PCR. The repertoire has about 2.4 million clones, 85% to 95% of them found once; the top ten carry under 0.15%. The source material was naive CD4+ T cells sorted from blood. The receptors were gathered from a man younger than 35 in good health. Each CDR3 is given with its conserved first and last residue. The D gene is left open where the match is weak. Clone sizes are given selectively: once, few, many, or a class where the clone is expanded.

clone size	J gene	V gene	D gene	CDR3 DNA	CDR3 protein
once	TRBJ1-1	TRBV7-2	NA	TGTGCCAGCAGCTTAAAGAGGGGAGCGGCGGGTGAAGCTTTCTTT	CASSLKRGAAGEAFF
NA	TRBJ1-2	TRBV2	NA	TGTGCCAGCAGTGACCGAGGGTTGAACTATGGCTACACCTTC	CASSDRGLNYGYTF
NA	TRBJ2-1	TRBV6-5	NA	TGTGCCAGCAGTAGGAAAGGGAACAATGAGCAGTTCTTC	CASSRKGNNEQFF
NA	TRBJ2-1	TRBV30	TRBD2	TGTGCCTGGGACCATGCTAGCGGGGGTACGGGTGAGCAGTTCTTC	CAWDHASGGTGEQFF
NA	TRBJ1-1	TRBV28	NA	TGTGCCAGCACTGGCGTTCTGAACACTGAAGCTTTCTTT	CASTGVLNTEAFF
NA	TRBJ2-1	TRBV7-2	NA	TGTGCCAGCAGCTTGGAAAATGAGCAGTTCTTC	CASSLENEQFF
once	TRBJ2-5	TRBV2	TRBD2	TGTGCCAGCAGGGGGCCAGCGGGGGGTTGGGAGACCCAGTACTTC	CASRGPAGGWETQYF
NA	TRBJ2-7	TRBV18	NA	TGTGCCAGCTCACCACCAGGAAGGCCCTACGAGCAGTACTTC	CASSPPGRPYEQYF
NA	TRBJ2-7	TRBV6-5	NA	TGTGCCAGCAGTTATAACCCAGGATCCTACGAGCAGTACTTC	CASSYNPGSYEQYF
NA	TRBJ2-2	TRBV6-6	TRBD1	TGTGCCAGCTTCGTCTCAGGGGGCGGTAGCACCGGGGAGCTGTTTTTT	CASFVSGGGSTGELFF
NA	TRBJ1-2	TRBV7-2	TRBD1	TGTGCCAGCAGCTCGGGACAGAGAAACTATGGCTACACCTTC	CASSSGQRNYGYTF
NA	TRBJ2-3	TRBV5-6	TRBD1	TGTGCCAGCAGCTTGGACAGGGGGTTCGCGGATACGCAGTATTTT	CASSLDRGFADTQYF
NA	TRBJ1-3	TRBV9	NA	TGTGCCAGCAGCGTAGTAGCGACTGGAAACACCATATATTTT	CASSVVATGNTIYF
few	TRBJ1-5	TRBV19	NA	TGTGCCACCTGCTGGGCTAGCAATCAGCCCCAGCATTTT	CATCWASNQPQHF
NA	TRBJ2-7	TRBV5-5	NA	TGTGCCAGCAGCTTTATGGTACGAGACGAGCAGTACTTC	CASSFMVRDEQYF
NA	TRBJ2-7	TRBV5-1	TRBD2	TGCGCCAGCAGCTTTACCCCGGGTAGCGGGGGACGGGAGCAGTACTTC	CASSFTPGSGGREQYF
NA	TRBJ2-3	TRBV9	TRBD2	TGTGCCAGCAGCGTAGGCGGGAGCACCAACGGAGATACGCAGTATTTT	CASSVGGSTNGDTQYF
NA	TRBJ1-4	TRBV28	NA	TGTGCCAGCAGTTTAACGCAGGATAATGAAAAACTGTTTTTT	CASSLTQDNEKLFF
NA	TRBJ2-5	TRBV28	NA	TGTGCCAGCAGTTTACGCATGGTCGGCGCCGAGACCCAGTACTTC	CASSLRMVGAETQYF
NA	TRBJ1-3	TRBV6-5	NA	TGTGCCAGCACGAGGGCCCCTGGAAACACCATATATTTT	CASTRAPGNTIYF
NA	TRBJ2-5	TRBV7-2	TRBD2	TGTGCCAGCAGCTTAGATGGAAGCGGGGGAGGGGAGACCCAGTACTTC	CASSLDGSGGGETQYF
NA	TRBJ2-1	TRBV9	NA	TGTGCCAGCAGCGTAAGAGGCCTCACCGGGGGCAATGAGCAGTTCTTC	CASSVRGLTGGNEQFF
NA	TRBJ2-7	TRBV6-5	TRBD2	TGTGCCAGCAGACCCCTAGCGGCCAGACTGGAGCAGTACTTC	CASRPLAARLEQYF
NA	TRBJ1-4	TRBV15	TRBD1	TGTGCCACCAGCAGAGATAGGACAGGGGAAAATGAAAAACTGTTTTTT	CATSRDRTGENEKLFF
NA	TRBJ2-7	TRBV4-1	NA	TGCGCCAGCAGCCAAGCGCGGACTCAGACCTACGAGCAGTACTTC	CASSQARTQTYEQYF
NA	TRBJ2-1	TRBV6-5	TRBD2	TGTGCCAGCAGTTACTCGACCACGGGAGGGGGACCCCAGTTCTTC	CASSYSTTGGGPQFF
NA	TRBJ1-4	TRBV4-1	TRBD1	TGCGCCAGCAGCCAGTCCGGGACAGGGAATGAAAAACTGTTTTTT	CASSQSGTGNEKLFF
NA	TRBJ1-1	TRBV18	NA	TGTGCCAGCTCACCACAGGTTTTTCGGGGGTCGAACACTGAAGCTTTCTTT	CASSPQVFRGSNTEAFF
NA	TRBJ1-2	TRBV7-2	TRBD1	TGTGCCAGCAGCTTTGGACAGGGGTACGGCTACACCTTC	CASSFGQGYGYTF